A selection of T cell receptor beta chains follows, all from one sample in a study of blood T cell repertoires in COVID-19. The data were produced by immunoSEQ multiplex PCR, yet TCRdb's version contains in-frame clones alone and is incomplete. The sample holds more than 200,000 clones, roughly 90% seen once. Sequenced: peripheral blood. The receptors were gathered from a man aged 65 to 85 with acute or convalescent COVID-19. Both conserved end residues are part of each CDR3. D genes are given only for firm matches. The size field is filled for only some rows; it gives once, few, many or a size class.

D gene	V gene	CDR3 length	J gene	clone size	CDR3 protein
NA	TRBV7-2	16	TRBJ1-4	once	CASSLQAGANQEKLFF
TRBD1	TRBV27	17	TRBJ1-5	NA	CASSPLPGTGDNQPQHF
TRBD1	TRBV29-1	13	TRBJ2-7	few	CSVSQGAWYEQYF
NA	TRBV29-1	14	TRBJ1-5	NA	CSVLTGSLNQPQHF
NA	TRBV5-1	15	TRBJ2-2	NA	CASSLGSSGTGELFF
TRBD1	TRBV19	14	TRBJ2-1	NA	CASSSGQGFGEQFF
TRBD2	TRBV10-3	13	TRBJ2-7	NA	CAILAVSSYEQYF
TRBD2	TRBV20-1	15	TRBJ2-7	once	CSASLAGVGVYEQYF
NA	TRBV5-1	14	TRBJ2-3	NA	CASSLEGLTDTQYF
TRBD1	TRBV7-3	14	TRBJ2-2	NA	CASSRTGGTGELFF
NA	TRBV5-1	12	TRBJ2-5	NA	CASSQDSGTQYF
NA	TRBV5-4	14	TRBJ2-3	NA	CASSFAGGTDTQYF
TRBD2	TRBV4-2	17	TRBJ2-2	NA	CASSQDPGLVSTGELFF
NA	TRBV21-1	18	TRBJ2-6	NA	CASSKGDRGLDGANVLTF
TRBD1	TRBV9	16	TRBJ1-1	NA	CASSVGGTGGNTEAFF
NA	TRBV24-1	14	TRBJ2-5	once	CATSEPGLGETQYF
TRBD2	TRBV5-5	16	TRBJ2-5	NA	CASSYSGRALGETQYF
NA	TRBV2	12	TRBJ2-1	NA	CASSEDTREQFF
TRBD1	TRBV27	16	TRBJ2-7	NA	CASSMNPGGAGSEQYF
NA	TRBV5-6	16	TRBJ2-2	once	CASSLVPAANTGELFF
NA	TRBV19	12	TRBJ1-1	few	CASSIDFREAFF
TRBD1	TRBV27	17	TRBJ1-3	NA	CASSLNRGGSSGNTIYF
TRBD2	TRBV9	16	TRBJ2-5	once	CASSVGLAGSQETQYF
NA	TRBV25-1	13	TRBJ2-3	NA	CASSDSQTDTQYF
TRBD1	TRBV19	13	TRBJ1-5	NA	CASREQGNQPQHF
TRBD1	TRBV9	16	TRBJ1-2	NA	CASSVRAGTGDYGYTF
NA	TRBV25-1	12	TRBJ1-3	NA	CASLTAGNTIYF